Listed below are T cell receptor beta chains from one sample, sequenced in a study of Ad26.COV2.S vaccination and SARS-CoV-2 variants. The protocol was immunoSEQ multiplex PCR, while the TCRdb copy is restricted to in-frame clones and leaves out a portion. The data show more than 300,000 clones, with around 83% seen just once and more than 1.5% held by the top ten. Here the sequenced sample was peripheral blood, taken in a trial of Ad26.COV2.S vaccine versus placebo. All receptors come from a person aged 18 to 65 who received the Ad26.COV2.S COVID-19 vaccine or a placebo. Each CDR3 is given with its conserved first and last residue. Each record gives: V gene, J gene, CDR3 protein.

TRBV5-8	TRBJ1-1	CASSLTAGTEAFF
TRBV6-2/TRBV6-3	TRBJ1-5	CASSYSALARRVSNQPQHF
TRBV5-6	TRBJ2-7	CASSKGDEQYF
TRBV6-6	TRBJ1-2	CASSYSGGNYGYTF
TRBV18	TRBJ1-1	CASSRTGSSPEAFF
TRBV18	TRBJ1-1	CASTGRLNTEAFF
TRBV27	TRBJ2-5	CASSRLRDPFPETQYF
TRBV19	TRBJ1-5	CASRGRGTGDLYSNQPQHF
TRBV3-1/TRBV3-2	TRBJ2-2	CASSQDSRDRGELFF
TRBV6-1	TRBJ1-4	CASSDRGNEKLFF
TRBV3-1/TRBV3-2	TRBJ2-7	CASSQRTGMTCSYEQYF
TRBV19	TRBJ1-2	CASNPSESYGYTF
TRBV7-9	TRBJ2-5	CASSPGLYQPQETQYF
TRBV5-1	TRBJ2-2	CASSLQNTANTGELFF
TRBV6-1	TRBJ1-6	CASSEKPPSPNSPLHF
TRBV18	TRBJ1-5	CASSRGRLNQPQHF
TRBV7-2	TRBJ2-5	CASSPSAGLSRKTQYF
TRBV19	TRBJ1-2	CASSTGERVYGYTF
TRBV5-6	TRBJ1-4	CASSLVGAGEKLFF
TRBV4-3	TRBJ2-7	CASSQVPDSYEQYF
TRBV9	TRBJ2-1	CASSVEVDRHNEQFF
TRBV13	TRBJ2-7	CASSSSRDRVKGSYEQYF
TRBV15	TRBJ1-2	CATSSSQKIYGYTF
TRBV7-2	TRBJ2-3	CASSSPAGGGLADTQYF
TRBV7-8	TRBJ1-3	CASSLIGNTIYF
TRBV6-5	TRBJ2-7	CASRAGKASSYEQYF
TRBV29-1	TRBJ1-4	CSAVTFGSEKLFF
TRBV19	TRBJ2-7	CASSVAGHLTEQYF
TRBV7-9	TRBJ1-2	CASSSRPGGGNYGYTF
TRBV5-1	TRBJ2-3	CASSFLTDTQYF
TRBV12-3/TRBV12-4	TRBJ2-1	CASTGYNEQFF
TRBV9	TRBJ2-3	CASSVETELSDTQYF
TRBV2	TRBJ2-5	CASRFGGDPRETQYF
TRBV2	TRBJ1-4	CASRGNPNEKLFF
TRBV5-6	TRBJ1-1	CASSWGQGGTEAFF
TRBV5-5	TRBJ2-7	CASSLGQGPYEQYF
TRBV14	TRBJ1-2	CASSQEGAGAARYGYTF
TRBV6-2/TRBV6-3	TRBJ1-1	CASSTRTGVPEAFF
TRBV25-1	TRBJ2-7	CASSGYPARDSYEQYF
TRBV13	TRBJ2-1	CASSVTGLKHNEQFF
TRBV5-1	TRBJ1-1	CASSLRLGFGGQVAFF
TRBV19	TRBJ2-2	CASSSSGGTGELFF
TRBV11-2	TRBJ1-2	CASSSTGEYGYTF
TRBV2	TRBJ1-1	CASSVRTEAFF
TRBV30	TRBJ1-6	CAWSREGARLGRNSPLHF
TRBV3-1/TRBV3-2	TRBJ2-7	CASSQDPAGGRIAGVTYEQYF
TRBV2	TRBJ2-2	CASRREGLYTGELFF
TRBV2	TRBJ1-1	CASSRDRGPTEAFF